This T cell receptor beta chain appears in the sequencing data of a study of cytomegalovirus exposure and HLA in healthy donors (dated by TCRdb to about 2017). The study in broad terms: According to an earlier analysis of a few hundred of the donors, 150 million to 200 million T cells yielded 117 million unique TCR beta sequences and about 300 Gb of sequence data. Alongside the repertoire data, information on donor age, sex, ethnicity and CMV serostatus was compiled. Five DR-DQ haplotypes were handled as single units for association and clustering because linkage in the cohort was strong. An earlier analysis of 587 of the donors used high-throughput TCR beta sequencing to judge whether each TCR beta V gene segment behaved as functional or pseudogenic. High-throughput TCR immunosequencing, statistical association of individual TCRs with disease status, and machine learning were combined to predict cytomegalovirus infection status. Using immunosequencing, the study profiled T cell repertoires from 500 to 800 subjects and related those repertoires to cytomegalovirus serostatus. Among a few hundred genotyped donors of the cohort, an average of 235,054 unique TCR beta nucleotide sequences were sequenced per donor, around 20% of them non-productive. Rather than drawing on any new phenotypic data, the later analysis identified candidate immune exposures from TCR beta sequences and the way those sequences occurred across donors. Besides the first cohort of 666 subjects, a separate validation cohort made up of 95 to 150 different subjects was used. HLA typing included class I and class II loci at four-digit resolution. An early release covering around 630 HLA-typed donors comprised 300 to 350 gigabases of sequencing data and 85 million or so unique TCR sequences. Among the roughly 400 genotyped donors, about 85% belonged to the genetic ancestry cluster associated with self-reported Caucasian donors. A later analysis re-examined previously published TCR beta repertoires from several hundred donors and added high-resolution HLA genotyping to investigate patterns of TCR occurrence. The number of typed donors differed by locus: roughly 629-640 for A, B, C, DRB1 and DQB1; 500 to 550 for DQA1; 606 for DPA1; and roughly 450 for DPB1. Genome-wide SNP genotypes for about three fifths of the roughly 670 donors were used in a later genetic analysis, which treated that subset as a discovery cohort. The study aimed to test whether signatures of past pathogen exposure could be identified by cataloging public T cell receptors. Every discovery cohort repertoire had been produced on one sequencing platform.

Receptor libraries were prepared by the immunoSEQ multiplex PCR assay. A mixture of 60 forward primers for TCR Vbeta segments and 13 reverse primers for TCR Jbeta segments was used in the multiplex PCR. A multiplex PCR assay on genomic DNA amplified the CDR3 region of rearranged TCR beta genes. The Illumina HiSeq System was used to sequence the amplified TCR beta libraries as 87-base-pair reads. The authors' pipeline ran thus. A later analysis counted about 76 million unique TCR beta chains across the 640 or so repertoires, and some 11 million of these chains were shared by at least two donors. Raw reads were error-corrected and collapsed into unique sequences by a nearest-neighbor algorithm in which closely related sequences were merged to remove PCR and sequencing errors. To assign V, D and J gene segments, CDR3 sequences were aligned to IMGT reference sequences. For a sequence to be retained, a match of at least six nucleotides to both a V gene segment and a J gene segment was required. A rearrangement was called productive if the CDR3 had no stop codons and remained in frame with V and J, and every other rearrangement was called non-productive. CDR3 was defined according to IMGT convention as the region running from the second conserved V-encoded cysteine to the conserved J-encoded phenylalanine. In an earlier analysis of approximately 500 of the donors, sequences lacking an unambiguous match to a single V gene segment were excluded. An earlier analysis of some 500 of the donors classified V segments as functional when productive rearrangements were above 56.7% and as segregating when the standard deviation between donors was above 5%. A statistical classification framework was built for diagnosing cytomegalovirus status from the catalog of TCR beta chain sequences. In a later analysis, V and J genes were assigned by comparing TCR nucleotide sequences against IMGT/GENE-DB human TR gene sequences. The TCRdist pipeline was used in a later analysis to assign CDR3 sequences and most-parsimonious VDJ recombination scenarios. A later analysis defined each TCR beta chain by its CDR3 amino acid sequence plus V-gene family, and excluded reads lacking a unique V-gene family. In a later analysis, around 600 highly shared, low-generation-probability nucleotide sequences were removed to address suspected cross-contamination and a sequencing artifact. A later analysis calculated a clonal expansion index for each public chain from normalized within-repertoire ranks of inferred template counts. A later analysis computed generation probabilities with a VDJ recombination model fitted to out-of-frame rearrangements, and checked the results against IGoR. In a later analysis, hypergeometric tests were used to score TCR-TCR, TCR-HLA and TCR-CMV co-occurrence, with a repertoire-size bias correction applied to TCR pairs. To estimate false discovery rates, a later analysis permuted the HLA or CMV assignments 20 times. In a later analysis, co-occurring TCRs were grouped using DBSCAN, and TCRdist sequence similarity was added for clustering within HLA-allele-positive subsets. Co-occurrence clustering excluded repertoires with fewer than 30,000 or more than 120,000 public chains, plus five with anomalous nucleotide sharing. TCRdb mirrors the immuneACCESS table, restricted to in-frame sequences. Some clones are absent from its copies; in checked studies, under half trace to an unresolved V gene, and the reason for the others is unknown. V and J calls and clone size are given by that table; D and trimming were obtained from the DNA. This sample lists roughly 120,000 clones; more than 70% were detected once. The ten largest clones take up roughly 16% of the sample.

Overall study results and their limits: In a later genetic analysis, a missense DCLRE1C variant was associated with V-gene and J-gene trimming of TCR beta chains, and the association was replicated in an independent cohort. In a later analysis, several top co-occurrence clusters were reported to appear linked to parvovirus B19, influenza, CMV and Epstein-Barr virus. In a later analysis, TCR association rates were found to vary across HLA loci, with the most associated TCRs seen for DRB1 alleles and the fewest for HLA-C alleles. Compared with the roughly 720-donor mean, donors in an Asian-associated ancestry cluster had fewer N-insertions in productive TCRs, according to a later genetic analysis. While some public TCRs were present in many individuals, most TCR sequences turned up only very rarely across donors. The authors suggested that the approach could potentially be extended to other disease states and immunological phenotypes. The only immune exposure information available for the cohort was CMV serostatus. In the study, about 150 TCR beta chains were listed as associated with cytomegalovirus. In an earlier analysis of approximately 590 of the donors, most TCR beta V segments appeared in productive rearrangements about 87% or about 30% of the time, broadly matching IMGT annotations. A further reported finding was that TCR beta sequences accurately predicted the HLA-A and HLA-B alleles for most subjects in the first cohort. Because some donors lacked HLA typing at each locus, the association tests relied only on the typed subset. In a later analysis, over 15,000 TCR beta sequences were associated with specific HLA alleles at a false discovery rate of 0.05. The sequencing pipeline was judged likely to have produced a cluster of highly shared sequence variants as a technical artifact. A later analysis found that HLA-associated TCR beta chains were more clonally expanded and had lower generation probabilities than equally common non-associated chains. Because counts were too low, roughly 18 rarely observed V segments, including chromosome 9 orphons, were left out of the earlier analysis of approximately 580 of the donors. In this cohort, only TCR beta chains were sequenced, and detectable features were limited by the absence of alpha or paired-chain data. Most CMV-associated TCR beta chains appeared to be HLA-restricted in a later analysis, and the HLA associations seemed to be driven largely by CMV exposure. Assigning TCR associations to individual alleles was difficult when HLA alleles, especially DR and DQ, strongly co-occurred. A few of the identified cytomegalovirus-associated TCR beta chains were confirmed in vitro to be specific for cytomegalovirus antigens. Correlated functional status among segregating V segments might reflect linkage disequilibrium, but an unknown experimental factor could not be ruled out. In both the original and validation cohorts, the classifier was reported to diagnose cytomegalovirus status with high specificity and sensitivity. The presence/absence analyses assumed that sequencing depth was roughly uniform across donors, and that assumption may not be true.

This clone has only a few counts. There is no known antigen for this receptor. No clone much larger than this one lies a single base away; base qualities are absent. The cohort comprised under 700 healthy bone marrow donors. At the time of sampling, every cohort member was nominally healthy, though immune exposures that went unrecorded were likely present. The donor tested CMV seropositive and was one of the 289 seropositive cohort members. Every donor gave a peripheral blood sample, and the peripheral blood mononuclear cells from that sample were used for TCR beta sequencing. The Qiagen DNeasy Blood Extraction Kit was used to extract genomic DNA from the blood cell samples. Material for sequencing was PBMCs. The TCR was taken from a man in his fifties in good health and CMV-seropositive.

DNA sequence: TGTGCCAGCAGTGAATATGGAGCGGGGGGGAACACAGATACGCAGTATTTT. The resulting protein is CASSEYGAGGNTDTQYF. In this chain, TRBV25-1 is recombined with TRBJ2-3; 10 middle bases align to TRBD2. Sequences MGHDK (CDR1) and SYGVNS (CDR2) are obtained from the germline V gene. V has 0 bases trimmed and J has 2 bases trimmed; junction bases matching no gene number 5. Its CDR3 holds 17 amino acids, cysteine through phenylalanine. Solely the CDR3 DNA is kept, with 51 bases framed from the first base.